The 28 T cell receptor beta chains listed next were all sequenced from one sample in a study of blood T cell repertoires in COVID-19. The assay was immunoSEQ multiplex PCR, and TCRdb's table has in-frame clones only and misses some. The sample includes about 59,000 clones, around four fifths of them seen just once. Sequenced: peripheral blood. The source is a woman between 65 and 79 years old with acute or convalescent COVID-19.

The chain links TRBV11-3 to TRBJ2-3; TRBD1 matches 8 bases. Germline loops: CDR1 SGHNT, CDR2 YENEEA. J gave up 4 bases and V 1 base, and 13 bases lay outside the gene matches. The CDR3 extends over 18 amino acids. The CDR3 DNA is TGTGCCAGCAGCTTAGCCGACACCCAGGGGGCATTGTCAGATACGCAGTATTTT. Its protein product is CASSLADTQGALSDTQYF.

This clone was detected a few times. This chain uses TRBV11-3 with TRBJ1-6; D gene ambiguous. The CDR3 sequence is 16 residues long. CDR1 is SGHNT and CDR2 is YENEEA in the germline V gene. V lost 4 bases to trimming and J lost 0 bases, with 10 bases between them. The CDR3 is CASSSGESSYNSPLHF. The CDR3 DNA is TGTGCCAGCAGCTCTGGAGAGAGCTCCTATAATTCACCCCTCCACTTT.

The V call is TRBV2, the J call TRBJ1-6, with TRBD1 matching 8 bases. Germline CDR1 and CDR2: SNHLY and FYNNEI. This CDR3 region has 16 residues. Germline trimming cut 3 bases from V and 10 bases from J; bases unmatched to any gene: 11. The chain's CDR3 is CASSDRGRAFGSPLHF. DNA of the CDR3: TGTGCCAGCAGTGACAGGGGGCGGGCGTTCGGGTCACCCCTCCACTTT. The full variable domain, with the rest looked up from reference TRBV2 and TRBJ1-6, is EPEVTQTPSHQVTQMGQEVILRCVPISNHLYFYWYRQILGQKVEFLVSFYNNEISEKSEIFDDQFSVERPDGSNFTLKIRSTKLEDSAMYFCASSDRGRAFGSPLHFGNGTRLTVT.

The chain recombines TRBV6-5 with TRBJ1-2, with 8 bases fitting TRBD1. J gave up 6 bases and V 8 bases, and 5 bases lay outside the gene matches. This CDR3 spans 12 amino acids. Germline V gives CDR1 MNHEY, CDR2 SVGAGI. The CDR3 here is CASGAGGDGYTF. CDR3 DNA sequence: TGTGCCAGCGGGGCAGGGGGCGATGGCTACACCTTC.

The V call is TRBV3-1 (or the pseudogene TRBV3-2), the J call TRBJ2-7, with D possibly matching TRBD1 (5 bases). From germline, CDR1 is LGHDT and CDR2 YNNKEL (reference sequence). The V end was cut by 5 bases, the J end by 1 base, with 9 bases between. This CDR3 comprises 13 residues. The CDR3 coding sequence is TGTGCCAGCAGCTCACAGGTTTCCTACGAGCAGTACTTC. Translation gives CASSSQVSYEQYF.

This clone has only a few counts. Here the CDR3 reads CASSTNRFWNQPQHF. The CDR3 DNA reads as TGTGCCAGCAGTACCAACAGGTTTTGGAATCAGCCCCAGCATTTT. V gene TRBV28 combines with J gene TRBJ1-5; D might be TRBD1 (5 bases). V lost 5 bases, J lost 4 bases, and 15 bases lay in between. Germline-derived CDR1 and CDR2 are MDHEN and SYDVKM. This CDR3 spans 15 amino acids.

This chain uses TRBV5-8 with TRBJ1-2; TRBD1 matches at 7 bases. CDR1 is SGHTS and CDR2 is YDEGEE in the germline V gene. Trimming removed 4 bases from V and 7 bases from J; junction bases left unmatched: 13. The CDR3 covers 15 residues. CDR3 residues: CASSPRQGLMGGYTF. Here the CDR3 DNA reads TGTGCCAGCAGCCCGAGACAGGGCCTTATGGGTGGCTACACCTTC. The variable domain in full, completed from reference TRBV5-8 and TRBJ1-2, reads EAGVTQSPTHLIKTRGQQATLRCSPISGHTSVYWYQQALGLGLQFLLWYDEGEERNRGNFPPRFSGRQFPNYSSELNVNALELEDSALYLCASSPRQGLMGGYTFGSGTRLTVV.

The chain uses TRBV10-3 and TRBJ1-2; tentatively, D is TRBD1 (5 bases). The V end was cut by 3 bases, the J end by 7 bases, with 27 bases between. This CDR3 is built from 18 residues. The V gene's germline CDR1 is ENHRY and CDR2 SYGVKD. CDR3 coding DNA: TGTGCCATCAGTGATTTGTTGGGCCAGGGATTAGTTTCGGGTGGCTACACCTTC. Residues: CAISDLLGQGLVSGGYTF.

V and J are TRBV19 and TRBJ2-2, with 11 bases identical to TRBD2. Per the germline V gene, CDR1 is LNHDA and CDR2 is SQIVND (reference sequence). There are 17 residues in the CDR3. Trimming took 3 bases from V and 2 from J; bases not matched to a gene: 5. This chain's CDR3 is CASSIFSGGDNTGELFF. DNA of the CDR3: TGTGCCAGTAGTATTTTTAGCGGGGGGGATAACACCGGGGAGCTGTTTTTT.

The chain links TRBV30 to TRBJ2-7; D is perhaps TRBD1 (5 bases). Germline CDR1 is GTSNPN and CDR2 is SVGIG (reference sequence). The CDR3 is 12 amino acids. The V end was cut by 0 bases, the J end by 5 bases, with 8 bases between. The CDR3 region has the DNA TGTGCCTGGAGTGTAGGGGTCGACGAGCAGTACTTC. Amino acid sequence: CAWSVGVDEQYF.

The chain carries TRBV7-9 and TRBJ2-2, with D possibly being TRBD2 (5 bases). The germline V gene has CDR1 SEHNR and CDR2 FQNEAQ (reference sequence). With 7 bases removed from V and 3 bases from J, the gap between germline ends came to 6 bases. The CDR3 runs to 12 residues. The CDR3, as DNA: TGTGCCAGCATGGACTACACCGGGGAGCTGTTTTTT. This codes for CASMDYTGELFF.

The chain is built from TRBV7-2 and TRBJ2-3, with TRBD2 identical over 8 bases. The V segment lost 0 bases and the J segment 1 base; nucleotides outside the gene matches: 0. There are 15 residues in the CDR3. Germline V gene lookup returns CDR1 SGHTA and CDR2 FQGNSA. CDR3 amino acids: CASSLARGGTDTQYF. The CDR3 bases are TGTGCCAGCAGCTTAGCGCGGGGGGGCACAGATACGCAGTATTTT.

The rearrangement links TRBV5-1 to TRBJ2-1; 7 positions match TRBD2. Germline CDR1 and CDR2: SGHRS and YFSETQ. The CDR3 totals 15 residues. The trim removed 4 bases at V and 3 bases at J, leaving 7 bases unmatched. CDR3 in amino acids: CASSQRGANYNEQFF. DNA of the CDR3: TGCGCCAGCAGCCAGCGGGGTGCCAACTACAATGAGCAGTTCTTC. The full variable domain, in which reference TRBV5-1 and TRBJ2-1 provide the parts outside the CDR3, is KAGVTQTPRYLIKTRGQQVTLSCSPISGHRSVSWYQQTPGQGLQFLFEYFSETQRNKGNFPGRFSGRQFSNSRSEMNVSTLELGDSALYLCASSQRGANYNEQFFGPGTRLTVL.

The chain has TRBV15 and TRBJ1-4, with unresolved D. V was pared by 4 bases and J by 6 bases, with 9 bases between. This CDR3 spans 13 amino acids. The germline gives CDR1 LNHNV, CDR2 YYDKDF (reference sequence). In DNA form, the CDR3 reads TGTGCCACCAGCACGGCAGGTTATGAAAAACTGTTTTTT. It is translated as CATSTAGYEKLFF. The whole variable domain, remainder taken from reference TRBV15 and TRBJ1-4, is DAMVIQNPRYQVTQFGKPVTLSCSQTLNHNVMYWYQQKSSQAPKLLFHYYDKDFNNEADTPDNFQSRRPNTSFCFLDIRSPGLGDTAMYLCATSTAGYEKLFFGSGTQLSVL.

In its sample, this clone was seen once. The V and J genes are TRBV6-2 or TRBV6-3 and TRBJ1-1; 12 bases agree with TRBD1. Germline values: CDR1 MNHEY, CDR2 SVGEGT. The CDR3 consists of 14 residues. J was trimmed by 4 bases and V by 6 bases; bases with no gene match: 3. The CDR3 DNA reads TGTGCCAGCAGCCGGGACAGGGGGCTCACTGAAGCTTTCTTT. This encodes CASSRDRGLTEAFF.

The chain carries TRBV6-5 and TRBJ1-5, with D perhaps TRBD1 (5 bases). V was shortened by 2 bases and J by 5 bases, with 10 bases between the two germline ends. The CDR3 is 14 residues long. Germline V lookup: CDR1 MNHEY, CDR2 SVGAGI. DNA for the CDR3: TGTGCCAGCAGTTACGGGGGAGGGGATCAGCCCCAGCATTTT. Amino acids: CASSYGGGDQPQHF.

The V gene is TRBV9, the J gene TRBJ1-4; D is uncertain. This CDR3 has 17 residues. CDR1 and CDR2 from the germline V gene are SGDLS and YYNGEE. Trimming stripped 0 bases from V and 3 bases from J, with 15 bases between. The CDR3 is CASSVESGGRPNEKLFF. The CDR3 DNA follows: TGTGCCAGCAGCGTAGAATCGGGCGGGAGACCTAATGAAAAACTGTTTTTT.

This rearrangement joins TRBV7-3 to TRBJ2-1, with TRBD1 as a possible D gene (6 bases). The germline V and J ends were trimmed by 8 bases and 7 bases, with 18 bases remaining between them. Germline assignment: CDR1 SGHTA and CDR2 FQGTGA. CDR3 length: 14 residues. CDR3 sequence reads: CASALGAPGNEQFF. The CDR3, as DNA: TGTGCCAGCGCCCTGGGGGCTCCAGGGAATGAGCAGTTCTTC.

The J gene is TRBJ2-1, the V gene TRBV12-5; 8 positions agree with TRBD1. J lost 10 bases, V lost 7 bases, and 18 bases had no gene match. The CDR3 loop spans 16 amino acids. Germline CDR1 and CDR2: LGHNT and FRNRAP. CDR3 in amino acids: CASDIEQGASSVEQFF. CDR3 DNA sequence: TGTGCTAGTGATATCGAGCAGGGGGCTTCTTCTGTGGAGCAGTTCTTC.

The chain uses TRBV5-4 and TRBJ2-7, with 8 positions matching TRBD1. V lost 4 bases and J lost 6; bases outside the gene matches: 12. Germline CDR1 is SGHNT and CDR2 is YYREEE (reference sequence). The CDR3 extends over 15 amino acids. CDR3 nucleotide sequence: TGTGCCAGCAGCCAGAGGACAGGGACAACTTCCGAGCAGTACTTC. It specifies CASSQRTGTTSEQYF.

The chain couples TRBV2 to TRBJ1-6; maybe TRBD1 (6 bases). The V and J ends lost 6 bases and 5 bases respectively, with 17 bases between them. Germline values: CDR1 SNHLY, CDR2 FYNNEI. This CDR3 region has 16 residues. The CDR3 DNA sequence: TGTGCCAGCAGCATAAGGGGGGGCAGGGATAATTCACCCCTCCACTTT. Encoded protein: CASSIRGGRDNSPLHF.

The chain combines TRBV29-1 with TRBJ1-1; D call uncertain. Trimming cost V 7 bases and J 3 bases, with 15 bases left between them. From germline, CDR1 is SQVTM and CDR2 ANQGSEA. This CDR3 spans 13 amino acids. This CDR3 is CSALGLRDTEAFF. DNA of the CDR3: TGCAGCGCTCTAGGACTGAGGGACACTGAAGCTTTCTTT.

V and J are TRBV7-3 and TRBJ2-2; tentative D call: TRBD1 (5 bases). This CDR3 is built from 13 residues. Germline V lookup: CDR1 SGHTA, CDR2 FQGTGA. The DNA for the CDR3 is TGTGCGGGGCACATCTCGAACACCGGGGAGCTGTTTTTT. It encodes CAGHISNTGELFF.

The rearrangement joins TRBV30 to TRBJ1-5, with a weak D call TRBD1 (5 bases). The germline CDR1 and CDR2 sequences are GTSNPN and SVGIG (reference sequence). V was clipped by 0 bases and J by 3 bases, with 9 bases between them. The CDR3 length is 14 residues. Written as DNA, the CDR3 is TGTGCCTGGAGTGTAAGACAGACCAATCAGCCCCAGCATTTT. Translated: CAWSVRQTNQPQHF.

This clone occurred a few times. The rearrangement links TRBV5-1 to TRBJ1-4, with 11 bases aligning to TRBD1. Germline V CDR1 and CDR2: SGHRS, YFSETQ. This CDR3 has 14 residues. J gave up 7 bases and V 8 bases, and 7 bases lay outside the gene matches. CDR3 sequence reads: CASGQGAQGEKLFF. CDR3 DNA sequence: TGCGCCAGTGGACAGGGGGCGCAGGGTGAAAAACTGTTTTTT.

This clone was recorded a few times. V gene TRBV5-4 combines with J gene TRBJ1-1; D may be TRBD1 (5 bases). From germline, CDR1 is SGHNT and CDR2 YYREEE (reference sequence). V lost 4 bases to trimming and J lost 0 bases, with 13 bases between them. This CDR3 contains 15 residues. The CDR3 sequence is CASSQRQLMNTEAFF. CDR3 coding DNA: TGTGCCAGCAGCCAAAGACAGCTTATGAACACTGAAGCTTTCTTT.

The rearrangement links TRBV11-2 to TRBJ1-2; 8 bases map to TRBD1. The ends lost 5 bases at V and 8 bases at J; junction bases unmatched: 4. Germline V gene sequence: CDR1 SGHAT, CDR2 FQNNGV. The CDR3 has 12 amino acids. The DNA for the CDR3 is TGTGCCAGCAGCGACAGGGGAATCGGCTACACCTTC. Amino acid sequence: CASSDRGIGYTF.

Only one count was recorded for this clone. The chain recombines TRBV3-1 (or the pseudogene TRBV3-2) with TRBJ2-2; 8 positions match TRBD1. From germline, CDR1 is LGHDT and CDR2 YNNKEL (reference sequence). The trim removed 4 bases at V and 5 bases at J, leaving 9 bases unmatched. The CDR3 runs 16 residues. CDR3 loop: CASSLKTNRGTGELFF. The CDR3 DNA sequence: TGTGCCAGCAGCCTTAAAACCAACAGGGGGACCGGGGAGCTGTTTTTT.